The rows below give T cell receptor beta chains drawn from one sample of a study of T-cell reconstitution after alpha-beta-depleted transplantation in children. MiXCR was run by TCRdb on the PCR reads, yielding one entry per CDR3 protein. The sample lists fewer than 700,000 distinct CDR3 sequences, 10% to 15% seen once, with 2% to 2.5% in the top ten. The sample was PBMCs, mostly from graft donor cells, taken 360 days after TCRalphabeta/CD19-depleted stem cell transplant. Receptors originate from a male patient between 5 and 17 years old who had a stem cell transplant for acute myeloid leukemia, so the T cells may come from the graft donor. Each CDR3 is given with its conserved first and last residue. A D gene is named only where the DNA matches it firmly. Size is stated for part of the rows, as once, few or many counts, or as a class when the clone is expanded.

v_call	j_call	d_call	clone_size	cdr3_aa	cdr3_nt
TRBV5-1	TRBJ2-7	.	few	CASTKIWGPYEQYF	TGCGCCAGCACCAAAATTTGGGGGCCCTACGAGCAGTACTTC
TRBV6-1	TRBJ2-5	TRBD2	few	CASSPQGLAGEETQYF	TGTGCCAGCAGCCCCCAGGGGCTAGCGGGTGAAGAGACCCAGTACTTC
TRBV5-4	TRBJ2-1	.	many	CASSSRERDFF	TGTGCCAGCAGCTCCAGGGAAAGGGATTTCTTC
TRBV29-1	TRBJ2-5	TRBD2	many	CSVESLAGAETQYF	TGCAGCGTTGAGTCTCTAGCGGGAGCCGAGACCCAGTACTTC
TRBV29-1	TRBJ2-3	.	.	CSVDPADTQYF	TGCAGCGTTGACCCCGCAGATACGCAGTATTTT
TRBV7-2	TRBJ2-2	.	.	CASSLRGWTGELFF	TGTGCCAGCAGCTTACGGGGATGGACCGGGGAGCTGTTTTTT
TRBV7-9	TRBJ2-7	.	few	CASSSPSAAQAYEQYF	TGTGCCAGCAGCTCCCCCTCCGCAGCCCAAGCCTACGAGCAGTACTTC
TRBV27	TRBJ2-3	.	.	CASSLELEMVASTDTQYF	TGTGCCAGCAGTTTAGAACTAGAAATGGTTGCTAGCACAGATACGCAGTATTTT
TRBV29-1	TRBJ2-7	TRBD2	.	CSVLGLAIEQYF	TGCAGCGTGCTGGGACTAGCAATCGAGCAGTACTTC
TRBV7-8	TRBJ2-3	TRBD2	.	CASSLAGTSGRAGTDTQYF	TGTGCCAGCAGCCTCGCCGGGACTAGCGGGAGGGCCGGTACAGATACGCAGTATTTT
TRBV20-1	TRBJ1-2	.	few	CSARRLGYGYTF	TGCAGTGCTAGACGACTGGGATATGGCTACACCTTC
TRBV7-6	TRBJ2-1	.	.	CASSLPSVWGSSYNEQFF	TGTGCCAGCAGCTTACCCTCCGTATGGGGATCCTCCTACAATGAGCAGTTCTTC
TRBV10-3	TRBJ1-1	TRBD1	.	CAIRGTGDTEAFF	TGTGCCATCAGGGGGACAGGGGACACTGAAGCTTTCTTT
TRBV28	TRBJ2-1	.	many	CASSFSTGAANEQFF	TGTGCCAGCAGCTTCTCAACGGGGGCTGCCAATGAGCAGTTCTTC
TRBV29-1	TRBJ2-7	.	many	CSVCPSATYEQYF	TGCAGCGTTTGTCCGTCGGCCACCTACGAGCAGTACTTC
TRBV7-9	TRBJ2-7	.	many	CASSPGLLGSEQYF	TGTGCCAGCAGCCCGGGACTGCTAGGATCCGAGCAGTACTTC
TRBV24-1	TRBJ2-5	.	.	CATSEGQIQETQYF	TGTGCCACCAGTGAAGGACAGATCCAAGAGACCCAGTACTTC
TRBV5-1	TRBJ1-2	.	.	CASSRDIYGYTF	TGCGCCAGCAGCAGGGACATCTATGGCTACACCTTC
TRBV7-3	TRBJ2-5	.	.	CASSLGRAEQETQYF	TGTGCCAGCAGCTTAGGCAGGGCGGAACAAGAGACCCAGTACTTC
TRBV25-1	TRBJ2-6	.	few	CASSEWGRGETGANVLTF	TGTGCCAGCAGTGAATGGGGCAGGGGAGAGACTGGGGCCAACGTCCTGACTTTC
TRBV7-2	TRBJ2-1	.	few	CASSSSAQTYNEQFF	TGTGCCAGCAGCTCGAGCGCCCAAACCTACAATGAGCAGTTCTTC
TRBV12-3/TRBV12-4	TRBJ2-1	.	.	CASSLVGPSEQFF	TGTGCCAGCAGTTTAGTAGGCCCATCTGAGCAGTTCTTC
TRBV6-5	TRBJ1-2	.	few	CASSYTTSNYGYTF	TGTGCCAGCAGTTACACGACATCTAACTATGGCTACACCTTC
TRBV19	TRBJ2-7	.	few	CASSIYPAPGEQYF	TGTGCCAGTAGTATCTATCCAGCTCCGGGCGAGCAGTACTTC
TRBV6-4	TRBJ2-1	TRBD2	many	CASRLSGGPQFF	TGTGCCAGCAGACTTTCGGGGGGGCCCCAGTTCTTC
TRBV29-1	TRBJ2-2	.	many	CSVGGRERWSGELFF	TGCAGCGTTGGTGGGCGGGAACGTTGGAGCGGGGAGCTGTTTTTT
TRBV6-2/TRBV6-3	TRBJ1-5	.	few	CASSLRLMLKNQPQHF	TGTGCCAGCAGTCTCCGCCTAATGTTAAAGAATCAGCCCCAGCATTTT
TRBV12-3/TRBV12-4	TRBJ2-3	.	.	CASSLRGADWADTQYF	TGTGCCAGCAGTTTAAGGGGGGCGGATTGGGCAGATACGCAGTATTTT
TRBV30	TRBJ1-1	TRBD1	many	CAGKTGRSTEAFF	TGTGCCGGAAAGACAGGGCGTTCCACTGAAGCTTTCTTT
TRBV12-3/TRBV12-4	TRBJ2-2	.	.	CASSLVMAGELFF	TGTGCCAGCAGTTTAGTTATGGCCGGGGAGCTGTTTTTT
TRBV14	TRBJ2-2	.	many	CASSQARPGELFF	TGTGCCAGCAGCCAAGCTAGACCCGGGGAGCTGTTTTTT
TRBV29-1	TRBJ2-7	.	few	CSARGPGREQYF	TGCAGCGCCCGGGGGCCTGGAAGGGAGCAGTACTTC
TRBV19	TRBJ2-7	TRBD2	.	CASSIGSLAGGPYEQYF	TGTGCCAGTAGTATAGGCTCTTTAGCGGGAGGGCCATACGAGCAGTACTTC
TRBV20-1	TRBJ2-1	.	many	CSAGLSVYNEQFF	TGCAGTGCTGGCCTCAGCGTCTACAATGAGCAGTTCTTC
TRBV12-3/TRBV12-4	TRBJ1-5	.	many	CASSLGTDLNQPQHF	TGTGCCAGCAGTTTAGGGACAGACCTTAATCAGCCCCAGCATTTT
TRBV15	TRBJ2-3	TRBD1	many	CATSPRTGGADTQYF	TGTGCCACCAGCCCCAGGACAGGGGGCGCAGATACGCAGTATTTT
TRBV11-2	TRBJ2-7	TRBD2	.	CASSFLLAGTYEQYF	TGTGCCAGCAGTTTCTTACTAGCGGGTACCTACGAGCAGTACTTC
TRBV28	TRBJ2-2	.	few	CASARGTQTGELFF	TGTGCCAGCGCGAGGGGAACACAAACCGGGGAGCTGTTTTTT
TRBV29-1	TRBJ2-3	TRBD2	.	CSVGTSGQYF	TGCAGCGTTGGGACTAGCGGCCAGTATTTT
TRBV7-6	TRBJ2-7	.	many	CASSLVPGPYEQYF	TGTGCCAGCAGCTTAGTACCCGGGCCCTACGAGCAGTACTTC
TRBV20-1	TRBJ1-1	TRBD1	.	CSAAGQAGTEAFF	TGCAGTGCTGCGGGACAGGCTGGCACTGAAGCTTTCTTT
TRBV27	TRBJ2-3	.	few	CASSFLESTDTQYF	TGTGCCAGCAGTTTCCTAGAAAGCACAGATACGCAGTATTTT
TRBV29-1	TRBJ2-2	TRBD1	few	CSASLLGTEDTGELFF	TGCAGCGCTTCCCTTCTCGGGACAGAGGACACCGGGGAGCTGTTTTTT
TRBV5-8	TRBJ1-6	TRBD1	few	CASSLDDRGRVSPLHF	TGTGCCAGCAGCTTGGACGACAGGGGTCGAGTTTCACCCCTCCACTTT
TRBV6-1	TRBJ1-2	.	few	CASSAKPGPIYGYTF	TGTGCCAGCAGTGCAAAACCGGGACCGATCTATGGCTACACCTTC
TRBV6-1	TRBJ2-3	TRBD1	many	CASEGASTDTQYF	TGTGCCAGCGAGGGGGCAAGCACAGATACGCAGTATTTT
TRBV12-3/TRBV12-4	TRBJ2-1	TRBD1	.	CASSQRTGQFF	TGTGCCAGCAGTCAAAGGACAGGGCAGTTCTTC
TRBV20-1	TRBJ1-2	.	few	CSARATTPNYGYTF	TGCAGTGCTAGAGCCACAACACCCAACTATGGCTACACCTTC
TRBV6-2/TRBV6-3	TRBJ2-7	.	few	CASSYPQQVSYEQYF	TGTGCCAGCAGTTACCCCCAGCAGGTCTCCTACGAGCAGTACTTC
TRBV28	TRBJ1-3	TRBD1	few	CASSWGTASKGGNTIYF	TGTGCCAGCAGTTGGGGGACAGCGTCAAAAGGGGGAAACACCATATATTTT
TRBV4-3	TRBJ2-1	.	few	CASSQGGGSGNEQFF	TGCGCCAGCAGCCAAGGTGGGGGCTCAGGGAATGAGCAGTTCTTC
TRBV11-2	TRBJ1-4	.	few	CASSLSTVNEKLFF	TGTGCCAGCAGCTTGAGTACAGTTAATGAAAAACTGTTTTTT
TRBV7-3	TRBJ2-2	TRBD1	.	CASSLWGQGPENTGELFF	TGTGCCAGCAGCTTATGGGGACAGGGGCCCGAAAACACCGGGGAGCTGTTTTTT
TRBV7-2	TRBJ1-4	.	.	CASSLYHRLNEKLFF	TGTGCCAGCAGCTTATACCACAGGCTTAATGAAAAACTGTTTTTT
TRBV20-1	TRBJ2-5	.	.	CSARQAGTGETQYF	TGCAGTGCTAGGCAAGCGGGTACTGGGGAGACCCAGTACTTC